What follows are 27 T cell receptor beta chains derived from one specimen sequenced in a study of CD8+CD57+ T cells in acquired aplastic anemia. For CDR3 and TCR beta VDJ profiling, genomic DNA was the template used. TCRdb passed the reads through MiXCR, listing each CDR3 protein once. Found here are under 250,000 distinct CDR3 sequences, approximately 65% of them singletons; the top ten hold 58%. Patients selected for sequencing had displayed CD8+CD57+ cell expansion by flow cytometry. Sequencing was performed on sorted CD4+, CD8+, or CD8+CD57+ T cells (not recorded which) from PBMCs. The receptors stem from a human donor with aplastic anemia.

The V and J genes are TRBV7-8 and TRBJ2-1; D is ambiguous. The CDR3 contains 13 residues. V dropped 8 bases and J dropped 5 bases, with 13 bases sitting between them. Germline V gene data show CDR1 as SGHVS and CDR2 as FQNEAQ. The DNA for the CDR3 is TGTGCCAGCCGGCTTAGTCGGGACAATGAGCAGTTCTTC. It codes for CASRLSRDNEQFF.

This sequence joins TRBV7-3 and TRBJ2-3; no reliable D call. This CDR3 comprises 13 residues. The V and J ends lost 5 bases and 2 bases respectively, with 8 bases between them. The germline V gene has CDR1 SGHTA and CDR2 FQGTGA. The CDR3, as DNA: TGTGCCAGCAGCGCCGACCCCACAGATACGCAGTATTTT. Its translation: CASSADPTDTQYF.

V is TRBV19 and J is TRBJ1-6, with D possibly being TRBD1 (5 bases). V lost 5 bases and J 0 bases, leaving 20 bases between the germline ends. Germline V gives CDR1 LNHDA, CDR2 SQIVND (reference sequence). The CDR3 extends over 19 amino acids. This chain's CDR3 is CASSFTSGLTSSYNSPLHF. DNA for the CDR3: TGTGCCAGTAGTTTTACTTCGGGACTGACGAGCTCCTATAATTCACCCCTCCACTTT.

A word on this clonotype: Because the CDR3 is missing its conserved closing phenylalanine or tryptophan, this is likely a read error. The rearrangement links TRBV9 to TRBJ1-1; TRBD1 matches 7 bases. CDR1 SGDLS and CDR2 YYNGEE come from the germline V gene. The V gene end was trimmed by 4 bases and the J gene end by 4 bases; junction bases not matched to a gene: 7. The CDR3 runs to 14 residues. The CDR3 here is CASSSSTGFTEAFC. CDR3 DNA: TGTGCCAGCAGCTCCTCGACAGGGTTCACTGAAGCTTTCTGT.

The rearrangement joins TRBV29-1 to TRBJ2-7; tentative D call: TRBD1 (6 bases). The CDR3 has 12 amino acids. Per germline, CDR1 SQVTM and CDR2 ANQGSEA. Deletions cut 6 bases from V and 3 bases from J, with 12 bases between. CDR3 in DNA: TGCAGCGTCCGGACAGAGGGCTACGAGCAGTACTTC. Translation: CSVRTEGYEQYF.

The chain carries TRBV7-6 and TRBJ2-2; maybe TRBD2 (5 bases). Trimming cost V 5 bases and J 5 bases, with 21 bases left between them. Looked up from germline, CDR1 is SGHVS and CDR2 is FNYEAQ. The CDR3 is 17 residues long. The CDR3 DNA follows: TGTGCCAGCAGCCCATCGGCCCCTGCAGCGGAAACCGGGGAGCTGTTTTTT. Its translation: CASSPSAPAAETGELFF.

The chain uses TRBV10-3 and TRBJ1-1; D might be TRBD1 (5 bases). The germline gives CDR1 ENHRY, CDR2 SYGVKD. The ends were cut back, 9 bases at V and 2 bases at J, with 13 bases in the middle. This CDR3 spans 13 amino acids. As DNA, the CDR3 is TGTGCCATTGCACCCGGGACCAACACTGAAGCTTTCTTT. Protein product: CAIAPGTNTEAFF.

The chain joins TRBV24-1 to TRBJ2-4; the match to TRBD2 covers 12 bases. Unmatched junction bases numbered 4, after V lost 2 bases and J lost 0 bases. Per the germline V gene, CDR1 is KGHDR and CDR2 is SFDVKD. CDR3 length: 18 amino acids. The CDR3 loop is CATSDSTSGGLAKNIQYF. The CDR3 DNA follows: TGTGCCACCAGTGATTCGACTAGCGGGGGACTAGCCAAAAACATTCAGTACTTC.

This sequence joins TRBV20-1 and TRBJ2-1; TRBD2 might be the D (6 bases). The CDR3 covers 11 residues. Germline CDR1 and CDR2: DFQATT and SNEGSKA (reference sequence). Trimming removed 6 bases at V and 15 bases at J, with 18 bases between. DNA of the CDR3: TGCAGTGCAACTTTACTAGCTGGGCGGTTCTTC. This sequence encodes CSATLLAGRFF.

This rearrangement joins TRBV9 to TRBJ1-2, with TRBD1 matching over 8 bases. There are 15 residues in the CDR3. V was clipped by 0 bases and J by 7 bases; unmatched bases: 8. Per germline, CDR1 SGDLS and CDR2 YYNGEE. CDR3 sequence reads: CASSVGAGGIGGYTF. The CDR3 bases are TGTGCCAGCAGCGTAGGGGCAGGGGGCATCGGTGGCTACACCTTC.

The chain employs TRBV2 and TRBJ2-4; TRBD2 is a possible D gene (6 bases). The germline CDR1 and CDR2 sequences are SNHLY and FYNNEI. CDR3 length: 13 amino acids. V was shortened by 1 base and J by 9 bases, with 10 bases between the two germline ends. The CDR3 spells CASSEEVEGIQYF. CDR3 nucleotide sequence: TGTGCCAGCAGTGAAGAAGTGGAGGGCATTCAGTACTTC.

This clonotype was seen a few times. The chain recombines TRBV29-1 with TRBJ1-1, with no clear D. Deletions cut 4 bases from V and 3 bases from J, with 18 bases between. The CDR3 runs to 15 residues. Germline V gene data show CDR1 as SQVTM and CDR2 as ANQGSEA. CDR3 bases: TGCAGCGTTGGGGATTCGTGGGCGCAGGACACTGAAGCTTTCTTT. Translating gives CSVGDSWAQDTEAFF.

This chain uses TRBV14 with TRBJ2-1; 10 nucleotides agree with TRBD2. CDR3 length: 16 residues. Looked up from germline, CDR1 is SGHDN and CDR2 is FVKESK. The J segment lost 5 bases and the V segment lost 1 base, leaving 5 bases of the junction unmatched. The CDR3 DNA sequence: TGTGCCAGCAGCCAAGTTGGACTAGCGGACCACAATGAGCAGTTCTTC. It translates to CASSQVGLADHNEQFF.

This clonotype was seen more than once but under ten times. V usage is TRBV7-8 and J usage is TRBJ1-6; D is ambiguous. This CDR3 is 9 amino acids long. Germline loops: CDR1 SGHVS, CDR2 FQNEAQ. Trimming shortened V by 11 bases and J by 11 bases, and 7 bases separated the two germline ends. Here the CDR3 reads CAGITPLHF. CDR3 in DNA: TGTGCCGGTATTACACCCCTCCACTTT.

V usage is TRBV2 and J usage is TRBJ1-2, with 7 bases identical to TRBD1. Germline V gives CDR1 SNHLY, CDR2 FYNNEI. V trimming: 2 bases; J trimming: 6 bases; junction bases outside the gene matches: 3. The CDR3 length is 13 residues. CDR3 in DNA: TGTGCCAGCAGTGAAAGGCAGGGGGATGGCTACACCTTC. Protein product: CASSERQGDGYTF. The full variable domain, its missing parts supplied by reference TRBV2 and TRBJ1-2, is EPEVTQTPSHQVTQMGQEVILRCVPISNHLYFYWYRQILGQKVEFLVSFYNNEISEKSEIFDDQFSVERPDGSNFTLKIRSTKLEDSAMYFCASSERQGDGYTFGSGTRLTVV.

In nucleotides, the CDR3 is TGCAGCGTTCCCACTAACACTGAAGCTTTCTTT. This translates into CSVPTNTEAFF. This chain links TRBV29-1 with TRBJ1-1, with D unresolved. The CDR3 has 11 amino acids. Germline CDR1 SQVTM, CDR2 ANQGSEA. Trimming removed 5 bases at V and 2 bases at J, with 6 bases between.

This clonotype was seen only a few times. V gene TRBV7-8 combines with J gene TRBJ2-3, with a tentative D call TRBD1 (6 bases). V lost 10 bases and J lost 3, with 17 bases in between. Germline loops: CDR1 SGHVS, CDR2 FQNEAQ. The length of the CDR3 is 14 residues. CDR3 loop: CAIGRSRGTDTQYF. CDR3 coding DNA: TGTGCCATCGGACGGTCCAGGGGAACAGATACGCAGTATTTT.

The rearrangement joins TRBV20-1 to TRBJ2-1; 11 bases match TRBD2. The germline CDR1 and CDR2 sequences are DFQATT and SNEGSKA (reference sequence). With V trimmed by 1 base and J by 12 bases, 8 bases remained unmatched. The CDR3 length is 14 residues. The CDR3 DNA is TGCAGTGCTAGAGTGCCGGGACTAGCGGTGTGGCAGTTCTTC. The encoded protein is CSARVPGLAVWQFF.

This clonotype was detected only once. The chain has TRBV7-3 and TRBJ2-5; unclear D gene. V dropped 1 base and J dropped 4 bases, with 10 bases sitting between them. From germline, CDR1 is SGHTA and CDR2 FQGTGA. The CDR3 totals 14 residues. CDR3: CASSLIGLGETQYF. CDR3 DNA: TGTGCCAGCAGCTTAATTGGGTTGGGAGAGACCCAGTACTTC.

The J gene is TRBJ2-5, the V gene TRBV9, with 7 nucleotides matching TRBD1. The V and J ends lost 5 bases and 4 bases, in that order; junction bases with no gene match: 11. Germline-derived CDR1 and CDR2 are SGDLS and YYNGEE. There are 15 residues in the CDR3. CDR3 amino acids: CASSRQTGTGETQYF. CDR3 coding DNA: TGTGCCAGCAGTAGGCAGACAGGGACGGGAGAGACCCAGTACTTC.

This clonotype came up a few times. The chain joins TRBV20-1 to TRBJ1-1; D is possibly TRBD1 (6 bases). V lost 3 bases and J lost 9, with 23 bases in between. The germline V gene has CDR1 DFQATT and CDR2 SNEGSKA (reference sequence). This CDR3 region has 15 residues. The CDR3 protein is CSASSPITGMVQAFF. For the CDR3, the DNA is TGCAGTGCTAGCTCCCCTATAACAGGGATGGTCCAAGCTTTCTTT.

The rearrangement joins TRBV20-1 to TRBJ1-1; no reliable D call. Deletions cut 5 bases from V and 1 base from J, with 8 bases between. Germline V gene lookup returns CDR1 DFQATT and CDR2 SNEGSKA (reference sequence). The CDR3 runs 12 residues. The CDR3 nucleotides are TGCAGTGCTGTAACGGCGAACACTGAAGCTTTCTTT. It codes for CSAVTANTEAFF.

V and J are TRBV25-1 and TRBJ2-7; D is unclear. Germline CDR1 MGHDK, CDR2 SYGVNS. The CDR3 loop spans 13 amino acids. V was pared by 3 bases and J by 0 bases, with 6 bases between. The CDR3 DNA follows: TGTGCCAGCAGTGAGGAGTACTCCTACGAGCAGTACTTC. Its protein is CASSEEYSYEQYF.

J is TRBJ2-1 and V is TRBV12-3 or TRBV12-4; no clear D. The CDR3 covers 13 residues. The V end lost 4 bases, the J end lost 4 bases, and 8 bases lay between the germline ends. The CDR3 spells CASSSSEYNEQFF. The CDR3 nucleotides are TGTGCCAGCAGTTCCAGCGAGTACAATGAGCAGTTCTTC.

V usage is TRBV12-5 and J usage is TRBJ2-7; tentatively, D is TRBD2 (6 bases). This CDR3 contains 15 residues. Trimming took off 3 bases at V and 7 bases at J, with 19 bases between the two ends. Germline V gives CDR1 LGHNT, CDR2 FRNRAP. CDR3 sequence (DNA): TGTGCTAGTGGTTTAGCCTCCGGGAGAACGACTGAGCAGTACTTC. It yields the protein CASGLASGRTTEQYF.

CDR3 DNA: TGTGCCACCAGCAGAGATCCGGGCGTCTATGGCTACACCTTC. It specifies CATSRDPGVYGYTF. The chain joins TRBV15 to TRBJ1-2; the D is unclear. Germline assignment: CDR1 LNHNV and CDR2 YYDKDF (reference sequence). The ends were cut back, 0 bases at V and 4 bases at J, with 9 bases in the middle. This CDR3 comprises 14 residues.

The gene calls are TRBV19 and TRBJ1-2; 7 bases map to TRBD1. Losses at the gene ends were 5 bases for V and 4 bases for J; bases not matched to a gene: 13. The length of the CDR3 is 16 residues. CDR1 LNHDA and CDR2 SQIVND come from the germline V gene (reference sequence). The CDR3 protein is CASSQGRGPTSYGYTF. CDR3 in DNA: TGTGCCAGTAGTCAAGGGAGGGGGCCCACCTCCTATGGCTACACCTTC.